Here is one T cell receptor beta chain with its context. Original analysis: Amplification with reference gene primers provided the estimates of nucleated cell counts. Profiling relied on immunoSEQ multiplex PCR, and the TCRdb table lists in-frame clones only, not all of them. The D gene and trimming were derived from the DNA, and the V and J assignments and clone size from that table. Of some 300,000 clones listed, 70% to 90% are singletons. These data come from a study of blood T cell repertoires in COVID-19. Study-level information: The United States, Italy and Spain supplied acute and convalescent COVID-19 samples.

CDR1 is KGHSH and CDR2 is LQKENI in the germline V gene. V dropped 2 bases and J dropped 9; count of bases not matched to a gene: 10. This CDR3 is built from 14 residues. This clonotype was obtained from a woman aged 45-65 years with COVID-19, enrolled during active disease. The sequenced material came from peripheral blood. This chain links TRBV18 with TRBJ2-7; 7 nucleotides line up with TRBD1. The DNA for the CDR3 is TGTGCCAGCTCACCAGAGGGACAGCTACTCGGGCAGTACTTC. It translates to CASSPEGQLLGQYF.